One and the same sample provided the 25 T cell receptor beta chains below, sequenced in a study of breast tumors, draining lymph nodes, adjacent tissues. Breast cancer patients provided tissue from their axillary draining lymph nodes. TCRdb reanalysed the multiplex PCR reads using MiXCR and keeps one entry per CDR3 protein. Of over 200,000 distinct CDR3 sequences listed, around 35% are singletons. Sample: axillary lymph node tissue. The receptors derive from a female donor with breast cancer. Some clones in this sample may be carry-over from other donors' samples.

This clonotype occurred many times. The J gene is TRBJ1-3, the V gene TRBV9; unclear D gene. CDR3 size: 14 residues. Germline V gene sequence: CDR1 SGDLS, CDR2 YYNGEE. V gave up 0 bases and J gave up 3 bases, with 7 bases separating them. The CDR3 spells CASSVGVDGNTIYF. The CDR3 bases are TGTGCCAGCAGCGTAGGGGTAGATGGAAACACCATATATTTT.

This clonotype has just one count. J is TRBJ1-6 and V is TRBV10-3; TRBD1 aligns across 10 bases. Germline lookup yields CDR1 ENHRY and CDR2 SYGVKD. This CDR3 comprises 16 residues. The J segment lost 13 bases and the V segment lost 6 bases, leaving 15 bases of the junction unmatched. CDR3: CAIRPGTGADKFPLHF. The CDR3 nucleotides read TGTGCCATCAGGCCCGGGACAGGGGCGGATAAATTCCCCCTCCACTTT.

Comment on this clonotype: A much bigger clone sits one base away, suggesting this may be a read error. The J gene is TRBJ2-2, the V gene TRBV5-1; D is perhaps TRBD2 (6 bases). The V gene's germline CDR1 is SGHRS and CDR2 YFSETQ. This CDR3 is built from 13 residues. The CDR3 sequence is CASRELRTGELLF. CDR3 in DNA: TGCGCCAGCCGGGAGTTACGCACCGGGGAGCTGCTTTTT.

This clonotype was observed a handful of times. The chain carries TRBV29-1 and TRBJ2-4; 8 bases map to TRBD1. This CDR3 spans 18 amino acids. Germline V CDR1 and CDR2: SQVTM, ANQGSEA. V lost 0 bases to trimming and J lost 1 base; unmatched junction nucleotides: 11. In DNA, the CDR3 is TGCAGCGTTGAAGACCCCGGACAGGGCGTTTCGGCCAAAAACATTCAGTACTTC. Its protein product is CSVEDPGQGVSAKNIQYF.

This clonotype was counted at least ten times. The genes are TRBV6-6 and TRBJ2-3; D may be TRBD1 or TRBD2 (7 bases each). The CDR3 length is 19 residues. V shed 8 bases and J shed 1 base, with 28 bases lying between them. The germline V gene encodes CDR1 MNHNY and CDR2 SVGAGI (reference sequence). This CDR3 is CASVSRARGLTSGTDTQYF. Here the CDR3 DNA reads TGTGCCAGCGTCAGTAGGGCAAGGGGGCTTACTAGCGGCACAGATACGCAGTATTTT.

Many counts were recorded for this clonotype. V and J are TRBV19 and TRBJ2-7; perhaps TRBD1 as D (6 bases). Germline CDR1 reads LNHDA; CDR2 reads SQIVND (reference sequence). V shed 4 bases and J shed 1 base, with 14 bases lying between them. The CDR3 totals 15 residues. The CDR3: CASSTLTGSSYEQYF. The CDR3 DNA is TGTGCCAGTAGTACGTTGACAGGATCTTCCTACGAGCAGTACTTC.

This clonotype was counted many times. In DNA form, the CDR3 reads TGTGCCAGCAGCTTTAGCGGGGCCTACACCGGGGAGCTGTTTTTT. It is translated as CASSFSGAYTGELFF. The chain carries TRBV9 and TRBJ2-2; 8 bases are a match to TRBD2. V trimming: 4 bases; J trimming: 3 bases; junction bases outside the gene matches: 5. The germline V gene encodes CDR1 SGDLS and CDR2 YYNGEE. The CDR3 covers 15 residues. The variable domain in full, completed from reference TRBV9 and TRBJ2-2, reads DSGVTQTPKHLITATGQRVTLRCSPRSGDLSVYWYQQSLDQGLQFLIQYYNGEERAKGNILERFSAQQFPDLHSELNLSSLELGDSALYFCASSFSGAYTGELFFGEGSRLTVL.

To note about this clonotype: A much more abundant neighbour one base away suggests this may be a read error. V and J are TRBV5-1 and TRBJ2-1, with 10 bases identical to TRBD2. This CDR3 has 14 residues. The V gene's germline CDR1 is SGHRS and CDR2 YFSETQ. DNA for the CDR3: TGCGCCGGCAGCTTTCTAGCGGGAGACAATGAGCAGTTCTTC. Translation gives CAGSFLAGDNEQFF.

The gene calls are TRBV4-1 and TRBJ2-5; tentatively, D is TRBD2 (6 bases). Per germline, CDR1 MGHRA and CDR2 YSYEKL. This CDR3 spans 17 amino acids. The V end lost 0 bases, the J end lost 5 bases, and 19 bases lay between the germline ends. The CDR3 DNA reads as TGCGCCAGCAGCCAAGATTTTGGGTCCTGGAGGGAGGAGACCCAGTACTTC. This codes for CASSQDFGSWREETQYF.

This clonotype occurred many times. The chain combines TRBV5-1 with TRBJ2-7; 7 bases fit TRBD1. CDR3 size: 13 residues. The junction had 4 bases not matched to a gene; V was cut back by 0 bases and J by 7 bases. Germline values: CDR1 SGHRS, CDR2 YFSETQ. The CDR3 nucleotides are TGCGCCAGCAGCTTGGGAAGGGGGCTTGAGCAGTACTTC. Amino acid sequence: CASSLGRGLEQYF.

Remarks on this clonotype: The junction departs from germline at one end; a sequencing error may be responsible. This CDR3 reads CASSHSRGMGNQPQHF. CDR3 in DNA: TGTGCCAGCAGTCACTCGCGGGGGATGGGCAATCAGCCCCAGCATTTT. J is TRBJ1-5 and V is TRBV6-2 or TRBV6-3; D is perhaps TRBD1 (5 bases). Germline CDR1 and CDR2: MNHEY and SVGEGT. CDR3 length equals 16 residues.

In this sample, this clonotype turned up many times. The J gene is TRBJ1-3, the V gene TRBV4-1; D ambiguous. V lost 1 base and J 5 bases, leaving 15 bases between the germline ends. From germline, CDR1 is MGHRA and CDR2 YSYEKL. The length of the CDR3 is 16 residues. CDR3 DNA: TGCGCCAGCAGCCAAGTGTTTGGAAGGGTGAGAAACACCATATATTTT. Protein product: CASSQVFGRVRNTIYF.

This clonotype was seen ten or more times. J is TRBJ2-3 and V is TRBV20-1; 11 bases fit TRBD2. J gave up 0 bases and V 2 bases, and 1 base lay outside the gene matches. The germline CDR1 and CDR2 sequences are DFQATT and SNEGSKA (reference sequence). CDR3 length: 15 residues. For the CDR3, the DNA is TGCAGTGCTAGAACTAGCGGGGGTAGCACAGATACGCAGTATTTT. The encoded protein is CSARTSGGSTDTQYF.

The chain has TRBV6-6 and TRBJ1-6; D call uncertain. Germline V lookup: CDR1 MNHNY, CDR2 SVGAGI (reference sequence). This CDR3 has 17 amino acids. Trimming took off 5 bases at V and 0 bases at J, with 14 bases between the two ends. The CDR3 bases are TGTGCCAGCAGTCCTCGACGTACGAGCTCCTATAATTCACCCCTCCACTTT. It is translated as CASSPRRTSSYNSPLHF.

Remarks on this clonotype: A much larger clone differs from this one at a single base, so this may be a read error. The CDR3 region is CASTRALAGVGERFF. The CDR3 nucleotides are TGTGCCAGCACGCGGGCGCTAGCGGGGGTCGGCGAGCGGTTCTTC. The chain couples TRBV12-3 or TRBV12-4 to TRBJ2-1; 10 bases agree with TRBD2. CDR3 length: 15 residues.

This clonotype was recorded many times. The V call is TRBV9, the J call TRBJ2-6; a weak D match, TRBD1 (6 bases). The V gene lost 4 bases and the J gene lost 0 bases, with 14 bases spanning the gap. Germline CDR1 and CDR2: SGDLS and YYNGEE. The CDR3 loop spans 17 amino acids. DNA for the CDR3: TGTGCCAGCAGCCAGGGGAGAGGCACCTCTGGGGCCAACGTCCTGACTTTC. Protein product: CASSQGRGTSGANVLTF.

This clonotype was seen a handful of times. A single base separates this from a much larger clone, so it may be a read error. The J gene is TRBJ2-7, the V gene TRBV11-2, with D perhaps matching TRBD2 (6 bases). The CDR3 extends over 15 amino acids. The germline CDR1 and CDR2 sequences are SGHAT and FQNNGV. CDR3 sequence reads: CASSSRRDWSYERYF. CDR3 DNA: TGTGCCAGCAGCTCCCGCCGGGACTGGTCCTACGAGCGGTACTTC. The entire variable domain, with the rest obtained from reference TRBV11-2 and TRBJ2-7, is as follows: EAGVAQSPRYKIIEKRQSVAFWCNPISGHATLYWYQQILGQGPKLLIQFQNNGVVDDSQLPKDRFSAERLKGVDSTLKIQPAKLEDSAVYLCASSSRRDWSYERYFGPGTRLTVT.

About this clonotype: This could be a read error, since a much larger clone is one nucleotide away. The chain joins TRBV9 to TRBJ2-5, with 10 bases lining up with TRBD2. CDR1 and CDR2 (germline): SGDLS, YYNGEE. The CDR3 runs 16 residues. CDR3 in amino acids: CASSVVASGSQEIQYF. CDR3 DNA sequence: TGTGCCAGCAGCGTAGTCGCTAGCGGGAGCCAGGAGATCCAGTACTTC.

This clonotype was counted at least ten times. The CDR3 is CAISEYGADGKLFF. CDR3 nucleotides: TGTGCCATCAGTGAGTACGGGGCGGATGGAAAACTGTTTTTT. The chain has TRBV10-3 and TRBJ1-4, with D perhaps TRBD1 (5 bases). CDR3 length: 14 amino acids. Trimming shortened V by 1 base and J by 10 bases, and 13 bases separated the two germline ends. Per the germline V gene, CDR1 is ENHRY and CDR2 is SYGVKD.

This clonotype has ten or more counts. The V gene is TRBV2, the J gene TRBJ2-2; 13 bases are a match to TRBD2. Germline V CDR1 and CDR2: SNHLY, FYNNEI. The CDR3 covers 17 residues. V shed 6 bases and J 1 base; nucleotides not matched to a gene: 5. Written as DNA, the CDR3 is TGTGCCAGCAGGGAGGGACTAGCGGGATGGAACACCGGGGAGCTGTTTTTT. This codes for CASREGLAGWNTGELFF.

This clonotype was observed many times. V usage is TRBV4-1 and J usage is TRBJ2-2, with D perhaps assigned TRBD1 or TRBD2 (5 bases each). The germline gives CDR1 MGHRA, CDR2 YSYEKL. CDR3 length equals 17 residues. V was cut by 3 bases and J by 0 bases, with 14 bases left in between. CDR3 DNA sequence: TGCGCCAGCAGCCAGAACCGCCGGGGCGCGAACACCGGGGAGCTGTTTTTT. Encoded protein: CASSQNRRGANTGELFF.

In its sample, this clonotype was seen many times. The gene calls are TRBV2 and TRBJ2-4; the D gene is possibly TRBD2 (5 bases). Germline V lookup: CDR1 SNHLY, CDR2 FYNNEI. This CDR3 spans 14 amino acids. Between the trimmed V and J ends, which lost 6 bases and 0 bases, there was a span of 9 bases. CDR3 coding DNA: TGTGCCAGCAGGCTAGCCCTAGCCAAAAACATTCAGTACTTC. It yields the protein CASRLALAKNIQYF.

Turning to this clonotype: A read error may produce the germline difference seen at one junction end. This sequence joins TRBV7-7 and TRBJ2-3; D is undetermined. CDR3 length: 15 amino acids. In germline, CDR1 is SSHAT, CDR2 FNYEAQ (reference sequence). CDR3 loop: CASSLGASFADTQYF. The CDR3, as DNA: TGTGCTAGCAGCCTCGGAGCCTCATTCGCAGATACGCAGTATTTT.

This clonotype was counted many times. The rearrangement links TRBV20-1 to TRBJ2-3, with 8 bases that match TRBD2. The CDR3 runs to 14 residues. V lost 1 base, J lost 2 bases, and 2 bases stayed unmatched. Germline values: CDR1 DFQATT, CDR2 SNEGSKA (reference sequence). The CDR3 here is CSARVAGSTDTQYF. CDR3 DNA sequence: TGCAGTGCTAGAGTAGCGGGATCCACAGATACGCAGTATTTT.

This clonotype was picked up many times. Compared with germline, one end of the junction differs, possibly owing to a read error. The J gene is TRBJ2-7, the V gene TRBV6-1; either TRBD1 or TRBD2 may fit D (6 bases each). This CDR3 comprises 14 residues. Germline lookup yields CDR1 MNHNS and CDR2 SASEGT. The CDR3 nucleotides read TGTGCCAGCAGAGAAGGGGGGAGCTCCTACGAGCAGTACTTC. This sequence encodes CASREGGSSYEQYF.